This is a list of T cell receptor beta chains from one sample in a study of cytomegalovirus exposure and HLA in healthy donors. Only in-frame clones appear in the TCRdb table, and some are missing; sequencing was by immunoSEQ multiplex PCR. Of around 64,000 clones listed, approximately 90% are singletons. Sequencing used PBMCs. Every receptor here comes from a woman in her 30s in good health and CMV-seronegative. Both conserved end residues are part of each CDR3. Each record gives: D gene, V gene, J gene, clone size, CDR3 length, CDR3 DNA, CDR3 protein. D genes are given only for firm matches. Clone size is shown for a subset of rows, as once, few, many or a class of expanded clone.

-,TRBV21-1,TRBJ2-7,-,16,TGTGCCAGCAGCAAATATCGGGATTTTGACGTCTACGAGCAGTACTTC,CASSKYRDFDVYEQYF
TRBD1,TRBV7-2,TRBJ2-5,-,15,TGTGCCAGCACCCTGGTTACAGGGGGAAGGGAGACCCAGTACTTC,CASTLVTGGRETQYF
-,TRBV28,TRBJ2-6,-,15,TGTGCCAGCAGTTTAGCCGGCTCTGGGGCCAACGTCCTGACTTTC,CASSLAGSGANVLTF
-,TRBV4-2,TRBJ2-7,-,15,TGTGCCAGCAGCCAAAAGATAGGCGGCTCCTACGAGCAGTACTTC,CASSQKIGGSYEQYF
-,TRBV11-2,TRBJ2-2,-,13,TGTGCCAGCAGCCTACTTCACACCGGGGAGCTGTTTTTT,CASSLLHTGELFF
-,TRBV6-5,TRBJ1-2,-,15,TGTGCCACCAAGTTAGAGACAGGCCGAAACTATGGCTACACCTTC,CATKLETGRNYGYTF
-,TRBV2,TRBJ2-7,-,14,TGTGCCAGCAGTGGTTTCGGCAGGGAAGGCGAGCAGTACTTC,CASSGFGREGEQYF
-,TRBV18,TRBJ1-5,-,16,TGTGCCAGCTCACCACCGTGGCGGGGCGAGGATCAGCCCCAGCATTTT,CASSPPWRGEDQPQHF
TRBD2,TRBV7-8,TRBJ2-7,few,15,TGTGCCAGCAGGAAACTAGCGGGAATCGCCTACGAGCAGTACTTC,CASRKLAGIAYEQYF
-,TRBV7-3,TRBJ2-3,-,13,TGTGCCAGCAGCCGGGAGCGGCGAGATACGCAGTATTTT,CASSRERRDTQYF
-,TRBV27,TRBJ2-3,few,15,TGTGCCAGCAGTTTGTGGTTGGCGGGACCAGATACGCAGTATTTT,CASSLWLAGPDTQYF
-,TRBV5-4,TRBJ2-5,-,13,TGTGCCAGCAGCCGATTTAGCTTGGAGACCCAGTACTTC,CASSRFSLETQYF
TRBD1,TRBV15,TRBJ1-5,once,15,TGTGCCACCAGCGACAGGGGGGAAAGCAATCAGCCCCAGCATTTT,CATSDRGESNQPQHF
TRBD2,TRBV11-3,TRBJ2-1,-,18,TGTGCCAGCAGCTTAGGGGGACTAGCGGGAGTCTCGTTGAATGAGCAGTTCTTC,CASSLGGLAGVSLNEQFF
TRBD1,TRBV28,TRBJ2-7,-,18,TGTGCCAGCAGTTTACACAAGGCGCCTCGGGACAGGGCAGGCGAGCAGTACTTC,CASSLHKAPRDRAGEQYF
-,TRBV13,TRBJ1-2,once,14,TGTGCCAGCAGCCAGGACAGAGCTAACTATGGCTACACCTTC,CASSQDRANYGYTF
TRBD2,TRBV5-1,TRBJ2-7,-,15,TGCGCCAGCAGCCCCACTAGCGGGAGCTCCTACGAGCAGTACTTC,CASSPTSGSSYEQYF
TRBD1,TRBV7-9,TRBJ1-5,-,16,TGTGCCAGCAGCTTAGGGACAGGGGGCGACAATCAGCCCCAGCATTTT,CASSLGTGGDNQPQHF
TRBD2,TRBV7-2,TRBJ2-1,-,15,TGTGCCAGCAGCCCCAGTAGCGGGAGGAACAATGAGCAGTTCTTC,CASSPSSGRNNEQFF
TRBD1,TRBV4-2,TRBJ1-5,-,17,TGTGCCAGCAGCCAAGATTTAACAGGGGTAAGCAATCAGCCCCAGCATTTT,CASSQDLTGVSNQPQHF